The 4 T cell receptor beta chains given below trace back to one sample, sequenced in a study of blood T cell repertoires in COVID-19. TCRdb keeps only in-frame clones here, not all; method: immunoSEQ multiplex PCR. The table shows a few hundred thousand clones, with around 83% occurring only once. Material: PBMCs or T cells enriched from blood (not recorded which). The source of these receptors is a woman aged 50 to 60 who had recovered from COVID-19.

This chain connects TRBV2 to TRBJ1-4, with D perhaps TRBD1 (6 bases). The CDR3 has 14 residues. The germline gives CDR1 SNHLY, CDR2 FYNNEI. V lost 2 bases to trimming and J lost 7 bases, with 11 bases between them. As DNA, the CDR3 is TGTGCCAGCAGTGAATTACAGGGTGGTGAAAAACTGTTTTTT. The encoded protein is CASSELQGGEKLFF. Combining the CDR3 with reference TRBV2 and TRBJ1-4 gives the whole variable domain EPEVTQTPSHQVTQMGQEVILRCVPISNHLYFYWYRQILGQKVEFLVSFYNNEISEKSEIFDDQFSVERPDGSNFTLKIRSTKLEDSAMYFCASSELQGGEKLFFGSGTQLSVL.

J is TRBJ2-3 and V is TRBV4-2, with a tentative D call TRBD1 (5 bases). Deletions cut 0 bases from V and 0 bases from J, with 10 bases between. The CDR3 length is 16 residues. Germline CDR1 is LGHNA and CDR2 is YNFKEQ. CDR3 residues: CASSQEIGASTDTQYF. Here the CDR3 DNA reads TGTGCCAGCAGCCAAGAAATAGGGGCTAGCACAGATACGCAGTATTTT.

The chain is built from TRBV28 and TRBJ1-1, with TRBD1 identical over 8 bases. J gave up 4 bases and V 5 bases, and 6 bases lay outside the gene matches. The CDR3 is made up of 14 amino acids. The germline V gene encodes CDR1 MDHEN and CDR2 SYDVKM. The CDR3 DNA follows: TGTGCCAGCAGTGAGACGGGACAGGTCACTGAAGCTTTCTTT. It translates to CASSETGQVTEAFF.

The J gene is TRBJ2-1, the V gene TRBV3-1 (or the pseudogene TRBV3-2); TRBD1 aligns across 9 bases. Germline lookup yields CDR1 LGHDT and CDR2 YNNKEL (reference sequence). The junction had 7 bases not matched to a gene; V was cut back by 2 bases and J by 5 bases. The CDR3 consists of 16 residues. The CDR3 is CASSQLGQGTDNEQFF. Written as DNA, the CDR3 is TGTGCCAGCAGCCAACTGGGACAGGGAACCGACAATGAGCAGTTCTTC.